Listed below are T cell receptor beta chains from one sample, sequenced in a study of cytomegalovirus exposure and HLA in healthy donors. Only in-frame clones appear in the TCRdb table, and some are missing; sequencing was by immunoSEQ multiplex PCR. This table has tens of thousands of clones, about 70% appearing once. Material for sequencing was PBMCs. These receptors originate from a man aged 55 to 70 in good health and CMV-seronegative. The CDR3 runs from the conserved cysteine through the conserved F or W. Each record gives: CDR3 length, clone size, V gene, J gene, D gene, CDR3 protein, CDR3 DNA. The D gene is left open where the match is weak. Size is stated for part of the rows, as once, few or many counts, or as a class when the clone is expanded.

CDR3 length: 14; clone size: NA; V gene: TRBV5-1; J gene: TRBJ2-5; D gene: NA; CDR3 protein: CASSSILDRETQYF; CDR3 DNA: TGCGCCAGCAGCTCCATACTAGACCGAGAGACCCAGTACTTC
CDR3 length: 13; clone size: few; V gene: TRBV7-9; J gene: TRBJ2-7; D gene: TRBD1; CDR3 protein: CASSQDRGGEQYF; CDR3 DNA: TGTGCCAGCAGTCAGGACAGGGGGGGCGAGCAGTACTTC
CDR3 length: 16; clone size: few; V gene: TRBV10-3; J gene: TRBJ1-3; D gene: TRBD1; CDR3 protein: CAISEPGQSSGNTIYF; CDR3 DNA: TGTGCCATCAGTGAGCCGGGACAGAGCTCTGGAAACACCATATATTTT
CDR3 length: 12; clone size: NA; V gene: TRBV6-1; J gene: TRBJ2-3; D gene: NA; CDR3 protein: CASSAQTDTQYF; CDR3 DNA: TGTGCCAGCAGTGCGCAGACAGATACGCAGTATTTT
CDR3 length: 18; clone size: NA; V gene: TRBV6-1; J gene: TRBJ1-5; D gene: TRBD1; CDR3 protein: CASSDDRVWGIGNQPQHF; CDR3 DNA: TGTGCCAGCAGTGACGACAGGGTTTGGGGTATCGGCAATCAGCCCCAGCATTTT
CDR3 length: 12; clone size: few; V gene: TRBV6-5; J gene: TRBJ2-7; D gene: NA; CDR3 protein: CASHLGKHEQYF; CDR3 DNA: TGTGCCAGCCACCTCGGGAAGCACGAGCAGTACTTC
CDR3 length: 14; clone size: NA; V gene: TRBV4-1; J gene: TRBJ1-5; D gene: TRBD1; CDR3 protein: CASSQGQGNQPQHF; CDR3 DNA: TGCGCCAGCAGCCAAGGACAGGGGAATCAGCCCCAGCATTTT
CDR3 length: 16; clone size: NA; V gene: TRBV5-6; J gene: TRBJ1-4; D gene: TRBD1; CDR3 protein: CASSLGQGARDEKLFF; CDR3 DNA: TGTGCCAGCAGCTTGGGACAGGGGGCGCGGGATGAAAAACTGTTTTTT
CDR3 length: 14; clone size: few; V gene: TRBV7-2; J gene: TRBJ2-7; D gene: NA; CDR3 protein: CASKTGLVSDEQYF; CDR3 DNA: TGTGCCAGCAAAACAGGGCTAGTCTCGGACGAGCAGTACTTC
CDR3 length: 11; clone size: NA; V gene: TRBV30; J gene: TRBJ1-3; D gene: NA; CDR3 protein: CAWDRLNTIYF; CDR3 DNA: TGTGCCTGGGACAGGTTAAACACCATATATTTT
CDR3 length: 14; clone size: NA; V gene: TRBV9; J gene: TRBJ2-3; D gene: NA; CDR3 protein: CASSLQGRRDTQYF; CDR3 DNA: TGTGCCAGCAGTCTCCAGGGGCGGAGGGATACGCAGTATTTT
CDR3 length: 13; clone size: NA; V gene: TRBV28; J gene: TRBJ1-1; D gene: NA; CDR3 protein: CASITGLNTEAFF; CDR3 DNA: TGTGCCAGCATAACAGGGTTGAACACTGAAGCTTTCTTT
CDR3 length: 14; clone size: once; V gene: TRBV9; J gene: TRBJ1-2; D gene: TRBD1; CDR3 protein: CASSGSLRQGGYTF; CDR3 DNA: TGTGCCAGCAGCGGTTCCTTGAGACAGGGAGGCTACACCTTC
CDR3 length: 13; clone size: NA; V gene: TRBV6-5; J gene: TRBJ1-2; D gene: TRBD1; CDR3 protein: CASRGQEYYGYTF; CDR3 DNA: TGTGCCAGCAGGGGACAGGAATACTATGGCTACACCTTC
CDR3 length: 14; clone size: NA; V gene: TRBV7-9; J gene: TRBJ1-1; D gene: TRBD1; CDR3 protein: CASSLGQGEPKAFF; CDR3 DNA: TGTGCCAGCAGCTTAGGACAGGGAGAGCCCAAAGCTTTCTTT
CDR3 length: 13; clone size: NA; V gene: TRBV7-9; J gene: TRBJ2-5; D gene: TRBD1; CDR3 protein: CASSLTGDETQYF; CDR3 DNA: TGTGCCAGCAGCCTTACAGGGGACGAGACCCAGTACTTC
CDR3 length: 13; clone size: NA; V gene: TRBV11-3; J gene: TRBJ2-5; D gene: TRBD2; CDR3 protein: CASSWGGQETQYF; CDR3 DNA: TGTGCCAGCAGCTGGGGGGGGCAAGAGACCCAGTACTTC
CDR3 length: 16; clone size: NA; V gene: TRBV7-2; J gene: TRBJ2-3; D gene: TRBD2; CDR3 protein: CASSLAVAGAMDTQYF; CDR3 DNA: TGTGCCAGCAGCTTAGCGGTAGCGGGGGCGATGGATACGCAGTATTTT
CDR3 length: 18; clone size: few; V gene: TRBV15; J gene: TRBJ2-1; D gene: TRBD2; CDR3 protein: CATSRDETGLAGYNEQFF; CDR3 DNA: TGTGCCACCAGCAGAGATGAAACAGGACTAGCGGGATACAATGAGCAGTTCTTC
CDR3 length: 16; clone size: NA; V gene: TRBV4-3; J gene: TRBJ2-1; D gene: TRBD1; CDR3 protein: CASSQGDRVHYNEQFF; CDR3 DNA: TGCGCCAGCAGCCAAGGGGACAGGGTCCACTACAATGAGCAGTTCTTC
CDR3 length: 15; clone size: NA; V gene: TRBV7-8; J gene: TRBJ1-5; D gene: TRBD1; CDR3 protein: CASSGPGTDNQPQHF; CDR3 DNA: TGTGCCAGCAGCGGACCAGGGACAGACAATCAGCCCCAGCATTTT
CDR3 length: 14; clone size: few; V gene: TRBV18; J gene: TRBJ1-4; D gene: TRBD1; CDR3 protein: CASSWGQGNEKLFF; CDR3 DNA: TGTGCCAGCTCGTGGGGACAGGGGAATGAAAAACTGTTTTTT
CDR3 length: 14; clone size: NA; V gene: TRBV2; J gene: TRBJ1-6; D gene: TRBD1; CDR3 protein: CASSEGQGYSPLHF; CDR3 DNA: TGTGCCAGCAGTGAAGGACAGGGGTATTCACCCCTCCACTTT
CDR3 length: 13; clone size: NA; V gene: TRBV2; J gene: TRBJ2-5; D gene: TRBD2; CDR3 protein: CASIAGFEETQYF; CDR3 DNA: TGTGCCAGCATAGCGGGGTTCGAAGAGACCCAGTACTTC
CDR3 length: 13; clone size: NA; V gene: TRBV6-5; J gene: TRBJ1-4; D gene: NA; CDR3 protein: CASSLGRGEKLFF; CDR3 DNA: TGTGCCAGCAGTTTGGGCAGGGGTGAAAAACTGTTTTTT
CDR3 length: 14; clone size: NA; V gene: TRBV5-1; J gene: TRBJ2-7; D gene: TRBD2; CDR3 protein: CASTLGAGEMEQYF; CDR3 DNA: TGCGCCAGCACCCTTGGAGCGGGGGAAATGGAGCAGTACTTC
CDR3 length: 15; clone size: NA; V gene: TRBV6-4; J gene: TRBJ1-6; D gene: TRBD1; CDR3 protein: CASRGDSSYNSPLHF; CDR3 DNA: TGTGCCAGCAGGGGGGACAGCTCCTATAATTCACCCCTCCACTTT
CDR3 length: 16; clone size: few; V gene: TRBV6-7; J gene: TRBJ2-1; D gene: TRBD2; CDR3 protein: CASSPPTSGGSNEQFF; CDR3 DNA: TGTGCCAGCAGTCCACCGACTAGCGGGGGGAGTAATGAGCAGTTCTTC
CDR3 length: 16; clone size: NA; V gene: TRBV11-2; J gene: TRBJ2-5; D gene: TRBD2; CDR3 protein: CASSLEGTSVGETQYF; CDR3 DNA: TGTGCCAGCAGCTTAGAGGGGACTAGCGTCGGGGAGACCCAGTACTTC
CDR3 length: 13; clone size: NA; V gene: TRBV7-9; J gene: TRBJ2-5; D gene: NA; CDR3 protein: CASSRTAQETQYF; CDR3 DNA: TGTGCCAGCAGCCGGACAGCCCAAGAGACCCAGTACTTC
CDR3 length: 13; clone size: NA; V gene: TRBV6-6; J gene: TRBJ1-2; D gene: TRBD1; CDR3 protein: CASSYQGAFGYTF; CDR3 DNA: TGTGCCAGCAGTTATCAGGGGGCGTTTGGCTACACCTTC
CDR3 length: 17; clone size: NA; V gene: TRBV7-9; J gene: TRBJ2-3; D gene: TRBD1; CDR3 protein: CASSHALGTGGGDTQYF; CDR3 DNA: TGTGCCAGCAGCCACGCCCTCGGGACAGGGGGCGGAGATACGCAGTATTTT
CDR3 length: 16; clone size: NA; V gene: TRBV7-2; J gene: TRBJ1-4; D gene: NA; CDR3 protein: CASSRARQPTNEKLFF; CDR3 DNA: TGTGCCAGCAGCCGCGCCCGACAGCCAACTAATGAAAAACTGTTTTTT
CDR3 length: 16; clone size: few; V gene: TRBV6-5; J gene: TRBJ2-3; D gene: TRBD2; CDR3 protein: CASSSSSGRGADTQYF; CDR3 DNA: TGTGCCAGCAGTTCCAGTAGCGGGAGGGGGGCAGATACGCAGTATTTT